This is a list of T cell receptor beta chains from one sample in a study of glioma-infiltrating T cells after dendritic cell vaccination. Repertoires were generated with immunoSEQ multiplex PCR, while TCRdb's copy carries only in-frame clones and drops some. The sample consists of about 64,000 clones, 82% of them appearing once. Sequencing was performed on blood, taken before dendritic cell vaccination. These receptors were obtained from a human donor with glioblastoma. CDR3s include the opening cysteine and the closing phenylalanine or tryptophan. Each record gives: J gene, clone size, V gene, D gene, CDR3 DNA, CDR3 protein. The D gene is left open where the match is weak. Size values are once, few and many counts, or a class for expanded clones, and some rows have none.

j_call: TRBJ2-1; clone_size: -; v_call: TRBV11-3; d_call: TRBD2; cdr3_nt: TGTGCCAGCAGCCGGACTAGCGGGGGGTACAATGAGCAGTTCTTC; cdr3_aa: CASSRTSGGYNEQFF
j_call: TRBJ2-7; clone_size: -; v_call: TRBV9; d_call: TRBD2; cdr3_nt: TGTGCCAGCGCAAAAGGGGGACTAGCGACTTCCGAGCAGTACTTC; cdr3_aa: CASAKGGLATSEQYF
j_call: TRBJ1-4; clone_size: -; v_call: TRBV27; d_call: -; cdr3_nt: TGTGCCAGCAGTCCTCGGACAGTCCGGGAAAAACTGTTTTTT; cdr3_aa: CASSPRTVREKLFF
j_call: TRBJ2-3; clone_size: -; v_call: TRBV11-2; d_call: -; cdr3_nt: TGTGCCAGCAGCTCCAGACTCATCACAGATACGCAGTATTTT; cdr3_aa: CASSSRLITDTQYF
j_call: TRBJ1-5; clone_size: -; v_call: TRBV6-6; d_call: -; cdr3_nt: TGTGCCAGCAGTTATCCAGGGGTAGGCAATCAGCCCCAGCATTTT; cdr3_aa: CASSYPGVGNQPQHF
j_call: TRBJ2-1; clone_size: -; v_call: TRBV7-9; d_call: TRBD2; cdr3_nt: TGTGCCAGCAGCTTAGCGCTTAGCGGGGGGTCCCGCAATGAGCAGTTCTTC; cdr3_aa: CASSLALSGGSRNEQFF
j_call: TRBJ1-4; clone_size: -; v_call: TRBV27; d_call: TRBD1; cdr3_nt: TGTGCCAGCAAAGGCCCCCACAGGGGGGCCAATGAAAAACTGTTTTTT; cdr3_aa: CASKGPHRGANEKLFF
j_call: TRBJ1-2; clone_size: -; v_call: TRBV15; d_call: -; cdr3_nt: TGTGCCACCAGCAGAGGCTTGACACCGGGGGGCTATGGCTACACCTTC; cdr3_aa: CATSRGLTPGGYGYTF
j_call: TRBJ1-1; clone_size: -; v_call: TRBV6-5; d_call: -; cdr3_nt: TGTGCCAGCAGTTTAGGCGGCGTAGGGGCAAACACTGAAGCTTTCTTT; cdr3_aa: CASSLGGVGANTEAFF
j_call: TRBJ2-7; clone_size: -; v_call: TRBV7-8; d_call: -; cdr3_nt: TGTGCCAGCAGCTTTGGACACGGGGGCGAGCAGTACTTC; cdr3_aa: CASSFGHGGEQYF
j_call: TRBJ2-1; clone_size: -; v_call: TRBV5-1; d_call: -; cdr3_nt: TGCGCCAGCAGCTTGGCCTGGAGCAATGAGCAGTTCTTC; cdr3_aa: CASSLAWSNEQFF
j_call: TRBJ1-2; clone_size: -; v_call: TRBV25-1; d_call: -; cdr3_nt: TGTGCCAGCAGTGCTAGGACAGACCCCTATGGCTACACCTTC; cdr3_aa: CASSARTDPYGYTF
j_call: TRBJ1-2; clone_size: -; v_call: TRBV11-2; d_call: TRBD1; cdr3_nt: TGTGCCAGCAGCGATCGGAGGACAGGGGGAAATAACTATGGCTACACCTTC; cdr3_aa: CASSDRRTGGNNYGYTF
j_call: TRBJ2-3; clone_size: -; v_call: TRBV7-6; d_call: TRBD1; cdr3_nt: TGTGCCAGCAGAGTAGAAGGGGGCCTTGGAGATACGCAGTATTTT; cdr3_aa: CASRVEGGLGDTQYF
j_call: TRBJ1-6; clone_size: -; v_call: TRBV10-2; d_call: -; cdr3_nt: TGCGCCAGCAGTGTGGCCAGGGGCGGTTCACCCCTCCACTTT; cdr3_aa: CASSVARGGSPLHF
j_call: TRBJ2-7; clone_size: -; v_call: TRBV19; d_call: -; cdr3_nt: TGTGCCAGTAGTCCAGGGGTAGGTAGTACCTACGAGCAGTACTTC; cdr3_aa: CASSPGVGSTYEQYF
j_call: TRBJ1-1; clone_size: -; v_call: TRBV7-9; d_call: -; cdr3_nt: TGTGCCAGCAGCCCCCGCAGGGAATTGGGAGCTTTCTTT; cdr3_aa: CASSPRRELGAFF
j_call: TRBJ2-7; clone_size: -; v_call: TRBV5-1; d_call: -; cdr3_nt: TGCGCCAGCAGCTTGTCGGGACTCGTGCTTTACGAGCAGTACTTC; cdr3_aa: CASSLSGLVLYEQYF
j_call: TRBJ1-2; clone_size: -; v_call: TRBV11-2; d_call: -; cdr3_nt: TGTGCCAGCAGCCCGCGACAGAACTATGGCTACACCTTC; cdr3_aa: CASSPRQNYGYTF
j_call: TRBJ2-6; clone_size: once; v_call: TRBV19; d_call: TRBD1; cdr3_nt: TGTGCCAGTACAGGGGGTCGCATCTCTGGGGCCAACGTCCTGACTTTC; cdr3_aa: CASTGGRISGANVLTF
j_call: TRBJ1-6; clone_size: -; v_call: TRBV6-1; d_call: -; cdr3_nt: TGTGCCAGCAGTGTGACAGCTAATTCACCCCTCCACTTT; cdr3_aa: CASSVTANSPLHF
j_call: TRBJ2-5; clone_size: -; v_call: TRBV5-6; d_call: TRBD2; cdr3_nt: TGTGCCAGCAGCCCGGGGGGTTGGGCGGGGTACCAAGAGACCCAGTACTTC; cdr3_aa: CASSPGGWAGYQETQYF
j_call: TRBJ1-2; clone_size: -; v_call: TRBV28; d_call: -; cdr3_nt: TGTGCCAGCAGCGCTCGAAGGGGCGCTGACTATGGCTACACCTTC; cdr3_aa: CASSARRGADYGYTF
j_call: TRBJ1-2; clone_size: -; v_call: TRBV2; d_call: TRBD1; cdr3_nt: TGTGCCAGCAGGCAACCCCCGGGACAGGGGGGAAGGTGGAACTATGGCTACACCTTC; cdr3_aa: CASRQPPGQGGRWNYGYTF
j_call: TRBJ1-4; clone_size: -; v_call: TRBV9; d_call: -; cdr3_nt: TGTGCCAGCAGTGCAGGGCTGGGAGAAAAACTGTTTTTT; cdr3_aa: CASSAGLGEKLFF
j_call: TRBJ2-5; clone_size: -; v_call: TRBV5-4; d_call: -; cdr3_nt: TGTGCCAGCAGCTCCCACCCTGACAGGCAAGAGACCCAGTACTTC; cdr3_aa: CASSSHPDRQETQYF
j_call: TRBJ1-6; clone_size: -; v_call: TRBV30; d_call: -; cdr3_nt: TGTGCCTGGATGCGAGGGCCACCCCTCCACTTT; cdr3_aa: CAWMRGPPLHF
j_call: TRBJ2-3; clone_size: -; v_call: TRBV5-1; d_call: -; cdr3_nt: TGCGCCAGCAGCTTCCTAGATTCGGATACGCAGTATTTT; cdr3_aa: CASSFLDSDTQYF
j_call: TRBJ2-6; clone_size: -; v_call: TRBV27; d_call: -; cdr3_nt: TGTGCCAGCAGTTTATGGGGGGCTGGGGCCAACGTCCTGACTTTC; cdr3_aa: CASSLWGAGANVLTF
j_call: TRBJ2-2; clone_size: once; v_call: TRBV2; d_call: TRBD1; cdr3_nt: TGTGCCAGCAGGGGGACAGTGTCGAACACCGGGGAGCTGTTTTTT; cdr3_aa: CASRGTVSNTGELFF
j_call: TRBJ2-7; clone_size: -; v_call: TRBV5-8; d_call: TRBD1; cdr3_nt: TGTGCCAGCAGCTCGAGGACAGGGGGCTACTACGAGCAGTACTTC; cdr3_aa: CASSSRTGGYYEQYF
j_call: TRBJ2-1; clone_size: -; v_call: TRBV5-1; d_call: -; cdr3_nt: TGCGCCAGCAGCTTGGCTAGTTCTCTCCTTGGGAATGAGCAGTTCTTC; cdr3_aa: CASSLASSLLGNEQFF
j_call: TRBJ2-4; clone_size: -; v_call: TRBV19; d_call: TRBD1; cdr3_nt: TGTGCCACCAAGACAGGGGGCGCCGGCAAAAACATTCAGTACTTC; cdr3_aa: CATKTGGAGKNIQYF
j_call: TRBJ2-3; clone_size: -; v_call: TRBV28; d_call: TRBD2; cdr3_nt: TGTGCCAGCAGTCCCGGACTAGCAAGGGCAGATACGCAGTATTTT; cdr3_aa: CASSPGLARADTQYF
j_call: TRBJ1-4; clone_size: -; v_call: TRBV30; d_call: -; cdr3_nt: TGTGCCTGGGGTGGGGGGGGAGTTAATGAAAAACTGTTTTTT; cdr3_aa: CAWGGGGVNEKLFF
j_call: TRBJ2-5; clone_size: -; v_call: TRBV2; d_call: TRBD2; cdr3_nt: TGTGCCAGCAGTACAGAGACTAGCGGGGGGGCGGGCGAAGAGACCCAGTACTTC; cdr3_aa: CASSTETSGGAGEETQYF
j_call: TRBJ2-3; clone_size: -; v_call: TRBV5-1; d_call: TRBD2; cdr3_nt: TGCGCCAGCAGCTCCGGTAGGACTAGCGGGGGGGCGCTCTTGTCTACGCAGTATTTT; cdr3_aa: CASSSGRTSGGALLSTQYF
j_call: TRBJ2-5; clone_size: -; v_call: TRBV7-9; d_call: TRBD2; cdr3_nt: TGTGCCAGCAGCGCTGGGACTAGCGGGCGACCGGCCCAGTACTTC; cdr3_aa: CASSAGTSGRPAQYF
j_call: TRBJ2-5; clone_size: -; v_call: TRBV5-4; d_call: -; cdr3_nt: TGTGCCAGCAGACTCGAGGGGGGGGAGGCGGGAAAGACCCAGTACTTC; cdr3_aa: CASRLEGGEAGKTQYF